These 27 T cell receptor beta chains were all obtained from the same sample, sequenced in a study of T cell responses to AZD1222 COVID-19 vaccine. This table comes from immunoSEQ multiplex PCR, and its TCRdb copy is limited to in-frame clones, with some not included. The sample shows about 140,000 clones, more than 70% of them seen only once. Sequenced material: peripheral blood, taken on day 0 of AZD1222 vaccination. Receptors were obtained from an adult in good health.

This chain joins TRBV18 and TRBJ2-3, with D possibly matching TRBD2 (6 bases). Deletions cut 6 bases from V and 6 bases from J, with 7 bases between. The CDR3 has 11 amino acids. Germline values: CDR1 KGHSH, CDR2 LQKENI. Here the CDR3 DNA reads TGTGCCAGCTCTCGGGGGGATACGCAGTATTTT. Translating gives CASSRGDTQYF.

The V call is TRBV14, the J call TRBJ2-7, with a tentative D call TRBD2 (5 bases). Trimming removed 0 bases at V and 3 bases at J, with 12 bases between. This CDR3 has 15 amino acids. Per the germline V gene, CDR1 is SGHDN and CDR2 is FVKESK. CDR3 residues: CASSQDPKAGYEQYF. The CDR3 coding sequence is TGTGCCAGCAGCCAAGATCCCAAGGCGGGCTACGAGCAGTACTTC.

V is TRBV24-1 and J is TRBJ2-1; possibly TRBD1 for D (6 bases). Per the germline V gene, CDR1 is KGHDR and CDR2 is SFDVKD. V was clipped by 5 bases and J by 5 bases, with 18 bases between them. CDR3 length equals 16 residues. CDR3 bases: TGTGCCACCAGTGGCAATGGCGCAGGGGAAAACAATGAGCAGTTCTTC. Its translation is CATSGNGAGENNEQFF.

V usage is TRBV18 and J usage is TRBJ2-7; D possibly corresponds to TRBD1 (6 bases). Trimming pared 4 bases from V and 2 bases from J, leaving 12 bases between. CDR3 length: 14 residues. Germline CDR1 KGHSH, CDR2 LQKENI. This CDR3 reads CASSLGTSTYEQYF. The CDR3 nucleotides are TGTGCCAGCTCACTTGGGACATCGACCTACGAGCAGTACTTC.

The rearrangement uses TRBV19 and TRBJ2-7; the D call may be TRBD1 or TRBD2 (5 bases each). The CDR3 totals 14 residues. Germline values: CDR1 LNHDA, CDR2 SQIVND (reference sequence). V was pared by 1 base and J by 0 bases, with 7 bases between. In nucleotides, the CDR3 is TGTGCCAGTAGTATAGGGGGGAGCTCCTACGAGCAGTACTTC. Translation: CASSIGGSSYEQYF.

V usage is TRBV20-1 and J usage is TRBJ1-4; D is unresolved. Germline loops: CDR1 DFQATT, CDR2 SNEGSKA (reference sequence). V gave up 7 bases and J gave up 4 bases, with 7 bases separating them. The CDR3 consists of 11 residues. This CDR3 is CSGRINEKLFF. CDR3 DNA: TGCAGTGGGAGGATTAATGAAAAACTGTTTTTT.

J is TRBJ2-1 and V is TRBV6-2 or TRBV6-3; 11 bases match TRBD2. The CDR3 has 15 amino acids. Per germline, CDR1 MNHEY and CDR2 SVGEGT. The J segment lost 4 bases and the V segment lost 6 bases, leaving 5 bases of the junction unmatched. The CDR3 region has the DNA TGTGCCAGCAGCCGGGGACTAGCGGATTACAATGAGCAGTTCTTC. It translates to CASSRGLADYNEQFF.

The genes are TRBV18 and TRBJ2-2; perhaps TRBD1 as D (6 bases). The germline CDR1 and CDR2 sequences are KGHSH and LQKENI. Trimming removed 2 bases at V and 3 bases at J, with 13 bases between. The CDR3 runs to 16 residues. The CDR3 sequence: CASSPWTAHDTGELFF. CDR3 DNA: TGTGCCAGCTCACCATGGACAGCGCACGACACCGGGGAGCTGTTTTTT.

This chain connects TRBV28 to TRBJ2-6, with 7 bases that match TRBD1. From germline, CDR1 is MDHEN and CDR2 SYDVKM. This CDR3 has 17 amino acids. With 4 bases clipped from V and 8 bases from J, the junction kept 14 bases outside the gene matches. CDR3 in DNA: TGTGCCAGCAGTTCCCCGGAGGACAGGCCAGCGCCCAACGTCCTGACTTTC. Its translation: CASSSPEDRPAPNVLTF. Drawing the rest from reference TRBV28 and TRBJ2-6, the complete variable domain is DVKVTQSSRYLVKRTGEKVFLECVQDMDHENMFWYRQDPGLGLRLIYFSYDVKMKEKGDIPEGYSVSREKKERFSLILESASTNQTSMYLCASSSPEDRPAPNVLTFGAGSRLTVL.

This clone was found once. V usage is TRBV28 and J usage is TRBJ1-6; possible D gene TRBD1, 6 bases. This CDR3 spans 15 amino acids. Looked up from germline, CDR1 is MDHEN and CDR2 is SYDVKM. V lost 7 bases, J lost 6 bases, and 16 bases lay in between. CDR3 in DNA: TGTGCCAGCAAGGCACGGATAGGGGGTAATTCACCCCTCCACTTT. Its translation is CASKARIGGNSPLHF.

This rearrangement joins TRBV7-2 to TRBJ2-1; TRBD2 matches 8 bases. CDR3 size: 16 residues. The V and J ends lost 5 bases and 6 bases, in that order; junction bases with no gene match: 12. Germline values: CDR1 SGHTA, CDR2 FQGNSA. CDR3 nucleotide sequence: TGTGCCAGCAGCACTCTACCGGGACTAGTGGGCAATGAGCAGTTCTTC. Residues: CASSTLPGLVGNEQFF.

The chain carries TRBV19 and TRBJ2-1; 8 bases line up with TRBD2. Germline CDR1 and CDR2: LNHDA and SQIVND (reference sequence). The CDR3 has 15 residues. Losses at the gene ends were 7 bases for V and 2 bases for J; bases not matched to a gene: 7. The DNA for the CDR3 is TGTGCCAGTACGCGGGGGGTAGCGGCCTACAATGAGCAGTTCTTC. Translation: CASTRGVAAYNEQFF.

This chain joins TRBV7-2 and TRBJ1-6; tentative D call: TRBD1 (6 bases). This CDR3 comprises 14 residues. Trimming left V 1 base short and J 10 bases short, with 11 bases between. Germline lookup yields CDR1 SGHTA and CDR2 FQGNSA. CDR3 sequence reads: CASSLDQGKSPLHF. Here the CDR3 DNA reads TGTGCCAGCAGCTTAGACCAGGGGAAATCACCCCTCCACTTT.

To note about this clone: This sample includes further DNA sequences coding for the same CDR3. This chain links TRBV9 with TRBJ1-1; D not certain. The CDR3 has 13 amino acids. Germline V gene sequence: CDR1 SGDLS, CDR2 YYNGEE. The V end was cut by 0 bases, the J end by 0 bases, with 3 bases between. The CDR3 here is CASSVEVNTEAFF. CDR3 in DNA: TGTGCCAGCAGCGTAGAGGTGAACACTGAAGCTTTCTTT.

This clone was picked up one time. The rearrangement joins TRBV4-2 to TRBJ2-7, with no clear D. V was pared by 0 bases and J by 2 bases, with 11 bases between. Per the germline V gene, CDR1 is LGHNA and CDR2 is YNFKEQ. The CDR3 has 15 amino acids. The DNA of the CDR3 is TGTGCCAGCAGCCAAGAAGGGCTGAACCCCTACGAGCAGTACTTC. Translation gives CASSQEGLNPYEQYF.

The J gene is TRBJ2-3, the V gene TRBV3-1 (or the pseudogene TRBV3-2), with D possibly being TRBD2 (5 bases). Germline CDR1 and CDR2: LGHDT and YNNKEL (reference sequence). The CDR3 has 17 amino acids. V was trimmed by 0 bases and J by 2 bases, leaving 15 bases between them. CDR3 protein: CASSQDRGLDPTDTQYF. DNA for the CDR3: TGTGCCAGCAGCCAAGACCGGGGTTTAGATCCCACAGATACGCAGTATTTT.

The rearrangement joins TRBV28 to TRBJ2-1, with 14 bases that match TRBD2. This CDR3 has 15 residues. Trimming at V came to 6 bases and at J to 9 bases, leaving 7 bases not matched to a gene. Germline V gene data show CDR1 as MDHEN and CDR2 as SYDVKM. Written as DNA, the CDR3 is TGTGCCAGCAGCTTCCTGGGACTAGCGGGAGTTGAGCAGTTCTTC. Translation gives CASSFLGLAGVEQFF.

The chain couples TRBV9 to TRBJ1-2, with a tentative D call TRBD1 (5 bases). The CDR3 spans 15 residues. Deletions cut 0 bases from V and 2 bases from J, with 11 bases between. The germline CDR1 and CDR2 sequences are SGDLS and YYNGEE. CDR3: CASSVVPRDNYGYTF. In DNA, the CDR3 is TGTGCCAGCAGCGTAGTTCCCAGGGACAACTATGGCTACACCTTC.

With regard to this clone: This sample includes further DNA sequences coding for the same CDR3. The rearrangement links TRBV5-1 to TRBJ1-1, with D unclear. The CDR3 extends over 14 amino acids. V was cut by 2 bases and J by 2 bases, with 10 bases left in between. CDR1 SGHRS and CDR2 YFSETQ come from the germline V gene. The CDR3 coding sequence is TGCGCCAGCAGCTTAGGCGGACCTAACACTGAAGCTTTCTTT. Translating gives CASSLGGPNTEAFF.

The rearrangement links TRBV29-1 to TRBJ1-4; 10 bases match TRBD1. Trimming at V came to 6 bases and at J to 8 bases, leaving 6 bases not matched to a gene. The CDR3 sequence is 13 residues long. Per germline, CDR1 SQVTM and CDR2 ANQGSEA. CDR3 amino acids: CSVLDRGREKLFF. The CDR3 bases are TGCAGCGTACTAGACAGGGGGCGGGAAAAACTGTTTTTT.

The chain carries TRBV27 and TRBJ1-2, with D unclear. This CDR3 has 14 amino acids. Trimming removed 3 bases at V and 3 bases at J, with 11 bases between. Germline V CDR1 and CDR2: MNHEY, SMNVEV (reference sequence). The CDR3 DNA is TGTGCCAGCAGTTTTAGGAGGAGAGACTATGGCTACACCTTC. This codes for CASSFRRRDYGYTF.

In DNA, the CDR3 is TGTGCCAGCAGCGACGCGACAGGGGACTATGGCTACACCTTC. Its translation: CASSDATGDYGYTF. The chain combines TRBV9 with TRBJ1-2; TRBD1 agrees at 8 bases. Germline CDR1 SGDLS, CDR2 YYNGEE. V was clipped by 3 bases and J by 3 bases; unmatched bases: 4. CDR3 size: 14 residues.

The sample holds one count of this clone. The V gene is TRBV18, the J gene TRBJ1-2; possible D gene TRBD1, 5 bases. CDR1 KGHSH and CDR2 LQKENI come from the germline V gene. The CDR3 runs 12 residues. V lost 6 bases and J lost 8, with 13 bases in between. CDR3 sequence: CASSVGTSGYTF. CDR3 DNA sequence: TGTGCCAGCTCTGTGGGGACGAGCGGCTACACCTTC. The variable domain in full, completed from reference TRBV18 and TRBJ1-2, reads NAGVMQNPRHLVRRRGQEARLRCSPMKGHSHVYWYRQLPEEGLKFMVYLQKENIIDESGMPKERFSAEFPKEGPSILRIQQVVRGDSAAYFCASSVGTSGYTFGSGTRLTVV.

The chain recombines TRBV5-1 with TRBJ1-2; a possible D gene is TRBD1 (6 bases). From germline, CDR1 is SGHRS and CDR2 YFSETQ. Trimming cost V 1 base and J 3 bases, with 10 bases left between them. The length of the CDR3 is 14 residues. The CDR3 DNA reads TGCGCCAGCAGCTTGTCGACAGGATACTATGGCTACACCTTC. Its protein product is CASSLSTGYYGYTF.

The CDR3, as DNA: TGTGCCAGCAGCCCAGGGGGGGAAGAGACCCAGTACTTC. This translates into CASSPGGEETQYF. This chain connects TRBV7-2 to TRBJ2-5, with D tentatively TRBD1 or TRBD2 (7 bases each). The CDR3 runs to 13 residues. CDR1 and CDR2 (germline): SGHTA, FQGNSA. Trimming cost V 5 bases and J 3 bases, with 10 bases left between them.

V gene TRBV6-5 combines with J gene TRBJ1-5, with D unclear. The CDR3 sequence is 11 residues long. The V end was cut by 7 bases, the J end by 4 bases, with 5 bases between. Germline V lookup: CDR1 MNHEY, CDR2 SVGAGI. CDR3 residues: CASKNNQPQHF. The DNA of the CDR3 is TGTGCCAGCAAAAATAATCAGCCCCAGCATTTT.

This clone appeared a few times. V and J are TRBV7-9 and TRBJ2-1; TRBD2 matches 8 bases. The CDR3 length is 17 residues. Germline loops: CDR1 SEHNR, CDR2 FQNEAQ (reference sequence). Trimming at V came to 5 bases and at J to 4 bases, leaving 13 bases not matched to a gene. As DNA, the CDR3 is TGTGCCAGCAGCCTGAGCGAGGCGGGGGGTCTTTACAATGAGCAGTTCTTC. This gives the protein CASSLSEAGGLYNEQFF.